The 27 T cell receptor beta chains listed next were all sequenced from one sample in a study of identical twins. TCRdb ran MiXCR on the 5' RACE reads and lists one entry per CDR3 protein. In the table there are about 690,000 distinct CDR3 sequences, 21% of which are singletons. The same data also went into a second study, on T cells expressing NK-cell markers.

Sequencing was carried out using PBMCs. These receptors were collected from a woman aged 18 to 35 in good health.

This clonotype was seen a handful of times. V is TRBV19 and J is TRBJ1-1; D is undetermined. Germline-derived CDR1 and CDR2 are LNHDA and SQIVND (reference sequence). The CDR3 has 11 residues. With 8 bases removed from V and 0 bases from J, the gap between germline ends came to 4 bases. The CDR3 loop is CASQLNTEAFF. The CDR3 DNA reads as TGTGCCAGTCAGCTGAACACTGAAGCTTTCTTT. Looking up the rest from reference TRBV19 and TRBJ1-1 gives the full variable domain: DGGITQSPKYLFRKEGQNVTLSCEQNLNHDAMYWYRQDPGQGLRLIYYSQIVNDFQKGDIAEGYSVSREKKESFPLTVTSAQKNPTAFYLCASQLNTEAFFGQGTRLTVV.

CDR3 sequence: CASSFLGRAGSEQFF. In DNA, the CDR3 is TGTGCCAGCAGCTTTCTCGGGAGGGCGGGCAGTGAGCAGTTCTTC. J is TRBJ2-1 and V is TRBV5-5; the match to TRBD2 covers 8 bases. Trimming took 2 bases from V and 9 from J; bases not matched to a gene: 10. Germline loops: CDR1 SGHKS, CDR2 YYEKEE (reference sequence). The CDR3 consists of 15 residues.

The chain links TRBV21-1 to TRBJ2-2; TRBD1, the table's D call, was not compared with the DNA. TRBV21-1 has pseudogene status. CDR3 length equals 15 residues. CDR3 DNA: TGTGCCAGCATTACCGGGACAGACTACACCGGGGAGCTGTTTTTT. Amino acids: CASITGTDYTGELFF.

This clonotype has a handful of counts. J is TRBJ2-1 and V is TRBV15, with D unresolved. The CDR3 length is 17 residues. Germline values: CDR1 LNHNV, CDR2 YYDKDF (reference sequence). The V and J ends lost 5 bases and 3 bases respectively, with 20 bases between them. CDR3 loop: CATSDRLHGLGYNEQFF. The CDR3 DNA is TGTGCCACCAGCGACCGCCTCCACGGATTAGGCTACAATGAGCAGTTCTTC. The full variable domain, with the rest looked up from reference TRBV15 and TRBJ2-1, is DAMVIQNPRYQVTQFGKPVTLSCSQTLNHNVMYWYQQKSSQAPKLLFHYYDKDFNNEADTPDNFQSRRPNTSFCFLDIRSPGLGDTAMYLCATSDRLHGLGYNEQFFGPGTRLTVL.

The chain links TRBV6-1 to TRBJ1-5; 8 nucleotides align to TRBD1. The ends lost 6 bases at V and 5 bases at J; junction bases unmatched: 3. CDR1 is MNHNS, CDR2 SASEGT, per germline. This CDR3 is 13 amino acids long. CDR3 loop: CASRLTGDQPQHF. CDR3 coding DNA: TGTGCCAGCAGGTTGACAGGGGATCAGCCCCAGCATTTT.

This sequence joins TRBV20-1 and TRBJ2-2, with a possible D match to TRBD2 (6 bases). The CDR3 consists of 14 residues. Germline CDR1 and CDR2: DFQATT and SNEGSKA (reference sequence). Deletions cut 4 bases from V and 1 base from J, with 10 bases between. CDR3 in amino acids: CSATLSGNTGELFF. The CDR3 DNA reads TGCAGTGCTACCCTTAGCGGGAACACCGGGGAGCTGTTTTTT.

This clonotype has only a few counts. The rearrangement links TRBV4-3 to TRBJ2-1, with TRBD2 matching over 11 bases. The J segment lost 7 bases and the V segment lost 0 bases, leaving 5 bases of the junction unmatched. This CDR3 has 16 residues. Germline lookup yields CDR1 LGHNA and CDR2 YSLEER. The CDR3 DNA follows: TGCGCCAGCAGCCAAGATAGCGGGACTAGCGGAAATGAGCAGTTCTTC. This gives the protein CASSQDSGTSGNEQFF.

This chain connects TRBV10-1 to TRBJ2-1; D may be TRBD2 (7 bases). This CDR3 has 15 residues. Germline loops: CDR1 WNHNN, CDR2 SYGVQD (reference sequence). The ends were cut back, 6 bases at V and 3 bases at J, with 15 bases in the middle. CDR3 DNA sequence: TGCGCCAGCAGCCAAAGGGGGGGGCTCTACAATGAGCAGTTCTTC. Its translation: CASSQRGGLYNEQFF.

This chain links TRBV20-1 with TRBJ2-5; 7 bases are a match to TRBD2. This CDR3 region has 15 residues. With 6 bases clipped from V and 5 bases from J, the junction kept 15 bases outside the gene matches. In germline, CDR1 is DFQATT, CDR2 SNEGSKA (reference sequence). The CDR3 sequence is CSAPKSGLTSETQYF. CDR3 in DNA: TGCAGTGCCCCCAAGTCGGGACTAACGTCCGAGACCCAGTACTTC.

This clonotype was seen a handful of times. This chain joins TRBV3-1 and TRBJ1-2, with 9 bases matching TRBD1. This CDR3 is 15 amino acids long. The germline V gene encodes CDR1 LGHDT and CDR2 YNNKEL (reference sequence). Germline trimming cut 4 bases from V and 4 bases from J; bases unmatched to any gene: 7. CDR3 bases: TGTGCCAGCAGCCGTACCGGGACAGGGCTCTATGGCTACACCTTC. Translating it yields CASSRTGTGLYGYTF.

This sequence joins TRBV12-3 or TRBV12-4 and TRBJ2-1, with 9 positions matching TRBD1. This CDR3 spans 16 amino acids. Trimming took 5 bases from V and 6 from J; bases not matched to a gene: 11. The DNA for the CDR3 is TGTGCCAGCAGTCCGACAGGGGGGAGGCCGGGCAATGAGCAGTTCTTC. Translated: CASSPTGGRPGNEQFF.

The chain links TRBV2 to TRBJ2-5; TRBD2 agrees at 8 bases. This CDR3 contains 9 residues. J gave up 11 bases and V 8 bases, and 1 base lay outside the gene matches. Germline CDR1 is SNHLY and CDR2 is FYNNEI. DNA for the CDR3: TGTGCCAGCGGGACTAGGCAGTACTTC. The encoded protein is CASGTRQYF.

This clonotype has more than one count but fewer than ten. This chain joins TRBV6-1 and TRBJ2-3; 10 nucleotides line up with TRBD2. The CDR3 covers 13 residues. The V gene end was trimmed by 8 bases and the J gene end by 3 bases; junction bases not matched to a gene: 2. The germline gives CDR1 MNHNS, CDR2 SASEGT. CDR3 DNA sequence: TGTGCCAGCGAGACTAGCGGGACAGATACGCAGTATTTT. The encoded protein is CASETSGTDTQYF.

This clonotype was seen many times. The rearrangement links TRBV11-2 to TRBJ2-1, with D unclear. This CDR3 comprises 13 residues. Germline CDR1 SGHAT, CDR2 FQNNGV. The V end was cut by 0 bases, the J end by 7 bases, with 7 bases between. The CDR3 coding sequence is TGTGCCAGCAGCTTAGATCTGGGTAATGAGCAGTTCTTC. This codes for CASSLDLGNEQFF.

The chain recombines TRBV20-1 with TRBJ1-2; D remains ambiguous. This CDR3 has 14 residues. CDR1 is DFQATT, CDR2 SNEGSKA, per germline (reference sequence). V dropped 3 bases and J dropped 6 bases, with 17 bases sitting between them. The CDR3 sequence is CSASRRSVGDGYTF. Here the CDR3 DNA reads TGCAGTGCTAGCCGACGATCAGTCGGGGATGGCTACACCTTC.

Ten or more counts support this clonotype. The CDR3: CSAPTHEGTF. The CDR3 DNA reads TGCAGTGCCCCGACCCACGAGGGCACCTTC. The chain employs TRBV20-1 and TRBJ1-2; D uncertain. The CDR3 has 10 residues. With 6 bases removed from V and 13 bases from J, the gap between germline ends came to 15 bases. CDR1 DFQATT and CDR2 SNEGSKA come from the germline V gene (reference sequence).

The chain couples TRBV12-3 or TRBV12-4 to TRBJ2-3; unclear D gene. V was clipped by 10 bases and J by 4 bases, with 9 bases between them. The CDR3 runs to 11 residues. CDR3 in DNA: TGTGCCACCAGCACCGCAGATACGCAGTATTTT. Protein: CATSTADTQYF.

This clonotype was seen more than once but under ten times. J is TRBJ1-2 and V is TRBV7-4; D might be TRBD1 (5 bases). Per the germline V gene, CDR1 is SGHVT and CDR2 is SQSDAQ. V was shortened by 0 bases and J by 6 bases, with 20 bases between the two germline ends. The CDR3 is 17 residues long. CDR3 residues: CASSLARGSLKRDGYTF. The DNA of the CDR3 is TGTGCCAGCAGCTTAGCCCGGGGCAGCTTAAAAAGAGATGGCTACACCTTC.

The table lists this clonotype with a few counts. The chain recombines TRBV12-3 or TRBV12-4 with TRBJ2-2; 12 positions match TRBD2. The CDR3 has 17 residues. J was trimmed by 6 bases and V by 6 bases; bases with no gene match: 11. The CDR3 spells CASSLAGGSGPPGELFF. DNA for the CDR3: TGTGCCAGCAGCCTAGCGGGAGGGTCAGGTCCGCCCGGGGAGCTGTTTTTT.

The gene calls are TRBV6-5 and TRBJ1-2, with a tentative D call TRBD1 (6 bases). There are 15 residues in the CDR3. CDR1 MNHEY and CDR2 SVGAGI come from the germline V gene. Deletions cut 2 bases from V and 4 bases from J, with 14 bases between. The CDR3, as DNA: TGTGCCAGCAGTTACGGGGGGGGCGCCGGCTATGGCTACACCTTC. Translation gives CASSYGGGAGYGYTF.

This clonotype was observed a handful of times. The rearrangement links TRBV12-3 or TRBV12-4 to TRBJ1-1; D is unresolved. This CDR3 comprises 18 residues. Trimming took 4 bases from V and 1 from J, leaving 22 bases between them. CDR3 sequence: CASSWTPRRYGANTEAFF. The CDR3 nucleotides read TGTGCCAGCAGTTGGACTCCGCGAAGGTACGGCGCGAACACTGAAGCTTTCTTT.

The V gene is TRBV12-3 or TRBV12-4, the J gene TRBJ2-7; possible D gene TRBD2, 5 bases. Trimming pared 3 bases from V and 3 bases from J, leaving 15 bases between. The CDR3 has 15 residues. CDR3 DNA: TGTGCCAGCAGTTTCCGACCACTAGGGATCTACGAGCAGTACTTC. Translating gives CASSFRPLGIYEQYF.

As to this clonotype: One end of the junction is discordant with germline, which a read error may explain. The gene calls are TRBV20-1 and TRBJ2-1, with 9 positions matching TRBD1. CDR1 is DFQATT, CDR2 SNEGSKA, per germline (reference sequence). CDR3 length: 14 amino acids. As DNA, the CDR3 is TGCTGTGCCGAGGGACAGGGTCCGGGCAATGAGCAGTTCTTC. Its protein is CCAEGQGPGNEQFF.

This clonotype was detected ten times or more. The CDR3 sequence is CASLENTEAFF. CDR3 nucleotides: TGTGCCTCCCTGGAGAACACTGAAGCTTTCTTT. The chain is built from TRBV7-9 and TRBJ1-1; unclear D gene. V shed 11 bases and J shed 1 base, with 8 bases lying between them. The CDR3 length is 11 residues. CDR1 is SEHNR, CDR2 FQNEAQ, per germline (reference sequence).

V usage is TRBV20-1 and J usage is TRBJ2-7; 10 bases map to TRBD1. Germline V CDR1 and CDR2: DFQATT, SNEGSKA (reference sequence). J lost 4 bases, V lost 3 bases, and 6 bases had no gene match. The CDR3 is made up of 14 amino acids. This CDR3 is CSASFRDRGYEQYF. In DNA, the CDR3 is TGCAGTGCTAGTTTCCGGGACAGGGGATACGAGCAGTACTTC.

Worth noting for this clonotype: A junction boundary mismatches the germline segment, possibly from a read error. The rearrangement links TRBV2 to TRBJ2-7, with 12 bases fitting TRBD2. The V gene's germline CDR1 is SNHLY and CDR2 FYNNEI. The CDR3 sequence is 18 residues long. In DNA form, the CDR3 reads TGTGCCATCAGTCCCTTTAGGACTAGCGGGACGATCTCCTACGAGCAGTACTTC. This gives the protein CAISPFRTSGTISYEQYF.

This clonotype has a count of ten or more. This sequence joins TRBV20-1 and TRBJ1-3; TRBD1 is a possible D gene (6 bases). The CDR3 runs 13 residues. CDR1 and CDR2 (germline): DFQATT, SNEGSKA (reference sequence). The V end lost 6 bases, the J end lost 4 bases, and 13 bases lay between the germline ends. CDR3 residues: CSAPWTAGNTIYF. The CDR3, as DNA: TGCAGTGCCCCCTGGACAGCAGGAAACACCATATATTTT.